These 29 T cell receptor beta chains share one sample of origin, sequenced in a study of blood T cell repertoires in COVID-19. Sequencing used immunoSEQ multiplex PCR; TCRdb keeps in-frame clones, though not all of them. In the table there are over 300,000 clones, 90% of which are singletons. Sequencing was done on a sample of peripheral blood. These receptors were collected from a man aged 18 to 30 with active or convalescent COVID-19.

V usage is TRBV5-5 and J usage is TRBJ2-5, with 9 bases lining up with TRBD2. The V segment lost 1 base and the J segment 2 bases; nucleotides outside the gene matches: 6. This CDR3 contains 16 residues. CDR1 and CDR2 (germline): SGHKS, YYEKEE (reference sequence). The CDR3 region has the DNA TGTGCCAGCAGCTTGTTTGTAGCGGGGGAACAAGAGACCCAGTACTTC. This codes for CASSLFVAGEQETQYF.

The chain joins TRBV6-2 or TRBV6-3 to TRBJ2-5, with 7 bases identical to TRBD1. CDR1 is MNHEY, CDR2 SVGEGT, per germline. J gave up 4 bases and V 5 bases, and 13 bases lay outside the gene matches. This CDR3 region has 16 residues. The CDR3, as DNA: TGTGCCAGCAGTAGATCGGGACGACAGGGTCGAGAGACCCAGTACTTC. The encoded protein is CASSRSGRQGRETQYF.

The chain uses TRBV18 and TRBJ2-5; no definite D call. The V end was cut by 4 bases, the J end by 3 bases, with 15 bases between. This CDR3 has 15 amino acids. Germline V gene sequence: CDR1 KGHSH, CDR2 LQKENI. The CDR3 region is CASSLRQTWEETQYF. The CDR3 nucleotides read TGTGCCAGCTCACTTCGACAAACTTGGGAAGAGACCCAGTACTTC.

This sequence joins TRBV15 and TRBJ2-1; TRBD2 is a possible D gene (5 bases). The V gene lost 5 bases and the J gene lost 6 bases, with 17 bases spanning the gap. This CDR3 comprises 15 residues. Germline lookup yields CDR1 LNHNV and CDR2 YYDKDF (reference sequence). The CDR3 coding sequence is TGTGCCACCAGCGGGAGAGTTATGGGAGTCAATGAGCAGTTCTTC. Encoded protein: CATSGRVMGVNEQFF. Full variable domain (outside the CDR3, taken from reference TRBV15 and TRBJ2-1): DAMVIQNPRYQVTQFGKPVTLSCSQTLNHNVMYWYQQKSSQAPKLLFHYYDKDFNNEADTPDNFQSRRPNTSFCFLDIRSPGLGDTAMYLCATSGRVMGVNEQFFGPGTRLTVL.

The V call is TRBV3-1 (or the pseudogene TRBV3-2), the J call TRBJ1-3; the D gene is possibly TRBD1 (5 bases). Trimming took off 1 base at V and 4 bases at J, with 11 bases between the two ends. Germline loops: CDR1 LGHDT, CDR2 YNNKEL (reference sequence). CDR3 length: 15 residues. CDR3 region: CASSQVPGRGNTIYF. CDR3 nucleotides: TGTGCCAGCAGCCAAGTCCCAGGGCGGGGAAACACCATATATTTT.

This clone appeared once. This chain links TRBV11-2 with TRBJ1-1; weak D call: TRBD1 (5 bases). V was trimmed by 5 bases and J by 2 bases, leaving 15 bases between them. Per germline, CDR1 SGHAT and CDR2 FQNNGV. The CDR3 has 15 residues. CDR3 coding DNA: TGTGCCAGCAGCATCGGGGGGACGGCTAACACTGAAGCTTTCTTT. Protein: CASSIGGTANTEAFF.

In DNA form, the CDR3 reads TGTGCCAGCAGCCAACAGGGGGCGAGCGAAGCTTTCTTT. Translating it yields CASSQQGASEAFF. The rearrangement links TRBV7-3 to TRBJ1-1; TRBD1 agrees at 9 bases. V lost 5 bases to trimming and J lost 8 bases; unmatched junction nucleotides: 6. CDR1 and CDR2 (germline): SGHTA, FQGTGA. The CDR3 is 13 amino acids.

CDR3 loop: CASREGLVGDTQYF. CDR3 nucleotides: TGTGCCAGCAGAGAGGGACTAGTGGGAGATACGCAGTATTTT. J is TRBJ2-3 and V is TRBV27, with TRBD2 matching over 8 bases. This CDR3 has 14 amino acids. Trimming removed 6 bases from V and 5 bases from J; junction bases left unmatched: 7. Germline loops: CDR1 MNHEY, CDR2 SMNVEV (reference sequence).

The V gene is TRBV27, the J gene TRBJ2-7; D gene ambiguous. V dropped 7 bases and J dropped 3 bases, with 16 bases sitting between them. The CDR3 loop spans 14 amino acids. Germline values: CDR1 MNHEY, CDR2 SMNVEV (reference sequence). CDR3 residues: CASKPATLDYEQYF. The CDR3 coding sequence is TGTGCCAGCAAACCAGCGACCTTAGACTACGAGCAGTACTTC.

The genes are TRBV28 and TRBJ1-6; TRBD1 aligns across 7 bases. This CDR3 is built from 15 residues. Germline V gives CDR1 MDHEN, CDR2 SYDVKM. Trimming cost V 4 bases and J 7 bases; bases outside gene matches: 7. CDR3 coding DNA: TGTGCCAGCAGTTACGGGGACAGAGGGAATTCACCCCTCCACTTT. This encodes CASSYGDRGNSPLHF. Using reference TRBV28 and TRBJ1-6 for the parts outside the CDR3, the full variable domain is DVKVTQSSRYLVKRTGEKVFLECVQDMDHENMFWYRQDPGLGLRLIYFSYDVKMKEKGDIPEGYSVSREKKERFSLILESASTNQTSMYLCASSYGDRGNSPLHFGNGTRLTVT.

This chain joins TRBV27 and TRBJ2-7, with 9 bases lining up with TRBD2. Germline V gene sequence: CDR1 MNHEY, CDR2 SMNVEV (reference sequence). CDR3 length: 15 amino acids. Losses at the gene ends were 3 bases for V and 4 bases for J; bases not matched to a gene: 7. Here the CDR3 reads CASSFGASGTYEQYF. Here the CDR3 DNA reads TGTGCCAGCAGTTTCGGAGCTAGCGGGACTTACGAGCAGTACTTC.

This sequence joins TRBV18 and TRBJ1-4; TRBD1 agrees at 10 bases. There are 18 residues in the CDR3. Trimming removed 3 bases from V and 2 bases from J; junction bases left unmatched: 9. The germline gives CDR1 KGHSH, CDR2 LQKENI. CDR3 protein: CASSPFRDRGSTNEKLFF. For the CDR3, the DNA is TGTGCCAGCTCACCTTTTCGGGACAGGGGATCCACTAATGAAAAACTGTTTTTT.

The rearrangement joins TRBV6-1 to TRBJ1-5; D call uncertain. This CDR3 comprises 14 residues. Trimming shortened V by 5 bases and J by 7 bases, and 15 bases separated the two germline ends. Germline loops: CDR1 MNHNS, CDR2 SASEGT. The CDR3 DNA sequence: TGTGCCAGCAGTTCTCTTGAGGAAGTCCAGCCCCAGCATTTT. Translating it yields CASSSLEEVQPQHF.

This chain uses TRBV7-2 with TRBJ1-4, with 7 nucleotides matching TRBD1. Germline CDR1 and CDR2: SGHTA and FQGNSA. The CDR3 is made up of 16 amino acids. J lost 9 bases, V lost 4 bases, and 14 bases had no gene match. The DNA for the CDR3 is TGTGCCAGCAGCTCCAACCGGGACAGCTTAATGAAAAAACTGTTTTTT. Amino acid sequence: CASSSNRDSLMKKLFF.

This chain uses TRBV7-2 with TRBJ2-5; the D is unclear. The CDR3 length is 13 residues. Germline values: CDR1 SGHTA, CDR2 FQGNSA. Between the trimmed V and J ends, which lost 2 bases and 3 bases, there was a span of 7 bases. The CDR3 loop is CASSLTRKETQYF. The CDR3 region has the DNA TGTGCCAGCAGCTTAACGCGGAAAGAGACCCAGTACTTC.

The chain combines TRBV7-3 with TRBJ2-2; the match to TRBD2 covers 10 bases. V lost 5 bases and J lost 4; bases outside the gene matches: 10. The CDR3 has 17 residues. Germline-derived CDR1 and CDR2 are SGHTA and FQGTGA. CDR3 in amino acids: CASSLRALAGATGELFF. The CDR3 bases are TGTGCCAGCAGCCTTAGAGCCCTAGCGGGAGCCACCGGGGAGCTGTTTTTT.

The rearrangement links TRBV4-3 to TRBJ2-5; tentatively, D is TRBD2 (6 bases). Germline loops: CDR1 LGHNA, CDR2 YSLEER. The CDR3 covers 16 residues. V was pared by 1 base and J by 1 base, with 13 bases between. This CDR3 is CASSQGNWGVQETQYF. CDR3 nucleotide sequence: TGCGCCAGCAGCCAAGGAAATTGGGGGGTCCAAGAGACCCAGTACTTC.

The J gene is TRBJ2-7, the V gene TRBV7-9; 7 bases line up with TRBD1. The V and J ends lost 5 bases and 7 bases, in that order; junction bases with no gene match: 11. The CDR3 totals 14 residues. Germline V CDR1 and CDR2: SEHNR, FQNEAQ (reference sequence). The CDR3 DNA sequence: TGTGCCAGCAGCAAAGGACAGGTCCAGGGTGAGCAGTACTTC. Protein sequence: CASSKGQVQGEQYF.

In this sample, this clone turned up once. The CDR3 DNA follows: TGTGCCAGCAGCCTCAACCGTTGGAGCTACAATGAGCAGTTCTTC. It translates to CASSLNRWSYNEQFF. The chain couples TRBV7-3 to TRBJ2-1; D is undetermined. The CDR3 is made up of 15 amino acids. Trimming took off 5 bases at V and 3 bases at J, with 14 bases between the two ends. In germline, CDR1 is SGHTA, CDR2 FQGTGA.

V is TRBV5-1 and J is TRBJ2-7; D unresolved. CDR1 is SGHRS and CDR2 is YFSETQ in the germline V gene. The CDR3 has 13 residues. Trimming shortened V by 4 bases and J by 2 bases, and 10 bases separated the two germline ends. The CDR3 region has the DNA TGCGCCAGCAGCATCGAGTTGGCCTACGAGCAGTACTTC. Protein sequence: CASSIELAYEQYF.

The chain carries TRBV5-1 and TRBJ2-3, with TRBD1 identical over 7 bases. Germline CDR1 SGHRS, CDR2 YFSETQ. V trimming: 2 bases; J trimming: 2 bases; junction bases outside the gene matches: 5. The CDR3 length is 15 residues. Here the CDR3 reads CASSFGDSPTDTQYF. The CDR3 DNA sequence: TGCGCCAGCAGCTTCGGGGACAGTCCCACAGATACGCAGTATTTT.

CDR3 protein: CATSDSPRETKETQYF. DNA of the CDR3: TGTGCCACCAGTGATTCCCCCCGGGAAACCAAAGAGACCCAGTACTTC. The J gene is TRBJ2-5, the V gene TRBV24-1; maybe TRBD2 (5 bases). Deletions cut 2 bases from V and 3 bases from J, with 15 bases between. The CDR3 covers 16 residues. Germline assignment: CDR1 KGHDR and CDR2 SFDVKD.

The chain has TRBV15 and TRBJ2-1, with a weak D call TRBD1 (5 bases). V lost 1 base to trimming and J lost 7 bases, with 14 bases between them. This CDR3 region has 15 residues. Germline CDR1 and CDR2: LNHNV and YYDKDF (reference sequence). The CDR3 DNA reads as TGTGCCACCAGCAGAGTGCAGGGTGTTGGAAATGAGCAGTTCTTC. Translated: CATSRVQGVGNEQFF.

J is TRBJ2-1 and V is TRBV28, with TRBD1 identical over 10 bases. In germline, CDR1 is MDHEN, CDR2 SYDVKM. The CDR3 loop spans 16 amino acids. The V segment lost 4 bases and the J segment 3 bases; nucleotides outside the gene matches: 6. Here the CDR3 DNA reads TGTGCCAGCAGTTCCATGACAGGGGGCAACTACAATGAGCAGTTCTTC. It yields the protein CASSSMTGGNYNEQFF.

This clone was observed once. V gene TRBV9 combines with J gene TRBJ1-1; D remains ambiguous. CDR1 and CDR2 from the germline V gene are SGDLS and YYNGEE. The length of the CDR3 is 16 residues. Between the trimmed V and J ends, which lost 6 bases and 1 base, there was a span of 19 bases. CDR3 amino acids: CASTSGSRLTNTEAFF. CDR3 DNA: TGTGCCAGCACCTCCGGGAGCAGGCTCACGAACACTGAAGCTTTCTTT.

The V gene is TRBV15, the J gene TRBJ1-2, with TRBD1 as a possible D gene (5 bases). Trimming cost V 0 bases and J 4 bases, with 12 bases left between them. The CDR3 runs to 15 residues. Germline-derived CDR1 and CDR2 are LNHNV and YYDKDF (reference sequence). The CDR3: CATSREAGVGYGYTF. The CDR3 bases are TGTGCCACCAGCAGAGAGGCGGGGGTGGGCTATGGCTACACCTTC.

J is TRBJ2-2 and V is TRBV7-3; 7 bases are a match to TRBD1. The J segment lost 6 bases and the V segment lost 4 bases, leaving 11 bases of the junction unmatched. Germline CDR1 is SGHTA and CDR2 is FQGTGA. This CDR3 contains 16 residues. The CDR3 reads CASSSTTGNLPGELFF. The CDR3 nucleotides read TGTGCCAGCAGCTCCACGACAGGGAATTTGCCCGGGGAGCTGTTTTTT.

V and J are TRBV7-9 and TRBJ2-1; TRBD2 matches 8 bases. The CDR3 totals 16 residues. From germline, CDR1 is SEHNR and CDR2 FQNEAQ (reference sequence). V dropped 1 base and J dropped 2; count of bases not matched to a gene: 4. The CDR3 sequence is CASSLGQAGAYNEQFF. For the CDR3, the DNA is TGTGCCAGCAGCTTAGGGCAAGCGGGGGCCTACAATGAGCAGTTCTTC.

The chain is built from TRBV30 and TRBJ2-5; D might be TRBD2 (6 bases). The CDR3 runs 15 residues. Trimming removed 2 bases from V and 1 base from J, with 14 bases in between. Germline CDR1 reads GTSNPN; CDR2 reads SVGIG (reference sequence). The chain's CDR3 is CAWSIDGRSQETQYF. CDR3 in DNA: TGTGCCTGGAGTATTGACGGGAGATCCCAAGAGACCCAGTACTTC.